This T cell receptor (beta chain) was recovered during a study of T cell responses to AZD1222 COVID-19 vaccine. The overall study: Investigators merged groups given second doses at roughly 4 or roughly 12 weeks. General study points: Most donors were white British, females outnumbered males, and clonal diversity was possibly underestimated. In all cases, repertoires were sampled only after the peak T cell response. The breadth and depth of Spike-specific TCRs increased once two AZD1222 doses had been given.

Produced via immunoSEQ multiplex PCR; TCRdb's table is partial and in-frame only. The table has about 150,000 clones, about 92% seen once. Points on this clone: The antigen is unknown.

This material consisted of peripheral blood, taken on day 0 of AZD1222 vaccination. This receptor was obtained from an adult in good health.

The CDR3 protein is CASSPTGILSYEQYF. DNA for the CDR3: TGTGCCAGCAGTCCTACAGGGATCCTATCCTACGAGCAGTACTTC. The V call is TRBV28, the J call TRBJ2-7; the D gene is possibly TRBD1 (6 bases). CDR3 length: 15 residues. Trimming stripped 5 bases from V and 1 base from J, with 15 bases between. In germline, CDR1 is MDHEN, CDR2 SYDVKM.